A single sample gave rise to the 19 T cell receptor beta chains below, sequenced in a study of vaccination effects on CD4 cells after COVID-19. Sequencing used immunoSEQ multiplex PCR; TCRdb keeps in-frame clones, though not all of them. The table lists approximately 40,000 clones, around 75% of them singletons. In the ViraFEST assay, antigen-specific CD4+ clonotypes were identified by expansion after peptide-pool stimulation. Culture proceeded for under twelve days, and CD4+ T cells were then isolated. Documented for the person is a PCR-confirmed SARS-CoV-2 infection occurring between March and December 2020. The antigens of these receptors remain unknown. Here the sequenced sample was CD4+ T cells from PBMCs cultured with a peptide pool, taken before COVID-19 vaccination. These TCRs come from a human donor who had a prior SARS-CoV-2 infection.

The DNA of the CDR3 is TGTGCCAGCGCGCAGGGGGCTGGAAACACCATATATTTT. This sequence encodes CASAQGAGNTIYF. The rearrangement links TRBV7-9 to TRBJ1-3; TRBD1 matches at 7 bases. This CDR3 has 13 residues. The trim removed 8 bases at V and 2 bases at J, leaving 3 bases unmatched. Germline V gives CDR1 SEHNR, CDR2 FQNEAQ (reference sequence).

The chain employs TRBV7-8 and TRBJ1-2, with D tentatively TRBD1 (5 bases). The CDR3 spans 15 residues. Germline V gene lookup returns CDR1 SGHVS and CDR2 FQNEAQ. V was cut by 5 bases and J by 4 bases, with 17 bases left in between. The CDR3 sequence is CASSTRLRDPYGYTF. CDR3 nucleotides: TGTGCCAGCAGCACTCGCCTCAGGGACCCCTATGGCTACACCTTC.

The CDR3 bases are TGTGCCAGCAGAAAGGACAGGGGGCGCGAGCAGTACTTC. It yields the protein CASRKDRGREQYF. The gene calls are TRBV5-4 and TRBJ2-7; TRBD1 matches 11 bases. The junction had 4 bases not matched to a gene; V was cut back by 5 bases and J by 6 bases. This CDR3 region has 13 residues. Looked up from germline, CDR1 is SGHNT and CDR2 is YYREEE (reference sequence).

The chain links TRBV7-3 to TRBJ2-1; 8 bases agree with TRBD2. Germline V gene lookup returns CDR1 SGHTA and CDR2 FQGTGA. This CDR3 has 16 amino acids. Losses at the gene ends were 5 bases for V and 4 bases for J; bases not matched to a gene: 10. The CDR3 loop is CASSPLRSGSYNEQFF. The CDR3 DNA reads TGTGCCAGCAGCCCCCTGAGAAGCGGGAGTTACAATGAGCAGTTCTTC.

Only a few counts were recorded for this clone. The chain has TRBV2 and TRBJ1-2; D might be TRBD1 (5 bases). Trimming took off 0 bases at V and 4 bases at J, with 15 bases between the two ends. Per the germline V gene, CDR1 is SNHLY and CDR2 is FYNNEI. This CDR3 has 16 amino acids. The DNA of the CDR3 is TGTGCCAGCAGTGAAGCGCTGTCGGCTGGGGCCTATGGCTACACCTTC. Protein sequence: CASSEALSAGAYGYTF. The whole variable domain, remainder taken from reference TRBV2 and TRBJ1-2, is EPEVTQTPSHQVTQMGQEVILRCVPISNHLYFYWYRQILGQKVEFLVSFYNNEISEKSEIFDDQFSVERPDGSNFTLKIRSTKLEDSAMYFCASSEALSAGAYGYTFGSGTRLTVV.

The chain combines TRBV2 with TRBJ2-3; D is unclear. Germline V lookup: CDR1 SNHLY, CDR2 FYNNEI. The germline V and J ends were trimmed by 3 bases and 4 bases, with 11 bases remaining between them. CDR3 length: 14 residues. The CDR3 DNA follows: TGTGCCAGCAGTGACAGGTCGTTTGCAGATACGCAGTATTTT. Translated: CASSDRSFADTQYF.

The chain has TRBV2 and TRBJ1-3, with no clear D. The CDR3 totals 14 residues. Germline CDR1 is SNHLY and CDR2 is FYNNEI. Trimming removed 4 bases at V and 0 bases at J, with 7 bases between. The CDR3 sequence: CASSGGYSGNTIYF. DNA of the CDR3: TGTGCCAGCAGTGGCGGGTACTCTGGAAACACCATATATTTT.

This clone was seen once. The CDR3: CATSRGDPEKLFF. For the CDR3, the DNA is TGTGCCACCAGCAGGGGAGATCCTGAAAAACTGTTTTTT. The chain joins TRBV15 to TRBJ1-4; D is uncertain. CDR3 length: 13 amino acids. V lost 3 bases and J 7 bases, leaving 9 bases between the germline ends. Germline CDR1 reads LNHNV; CDR2 reads YYDKDF (reference sequence).

About this clone itself: Sequence at one end of the junction differs from germline and may be a read error. The J gene is TRBJ2-5, the V gene TRBV7-7; TRBD2 might be the D (7 bases). The CDR3 runs 14 residues. The V gene's germline CDR1 is SSHAT and CDR2 FNYEAQ (reference sequence). CDR3 protein: CASSSLGGAQTQYF. In nucleotides, the CDR3 is TGTGCTAGCAGCTCCCTGGGGGGGGCACAGACCCAGTACTTC.

The chain joins TRBV2 to TRBJ1-5; D unclear. Germline CDR1 is SNHLY and CDR2 is FYNNEI. This CDR3 is built from 18 residues. The germline V and J ends were trimmed by 1 base and 0 bases, with 16 bases remaining between them. In nucleotides, the CDR3 is TGTGCCAGCAGTGAAGAGCTGGGAAACTTCTATAGCAATCAGCCCCAGCATTTT. Residues: CASSEELGNFYSNQPQHF.

The rearrangement joins TRBV15 to TRBJ2-7, with no clear D. Germline CDR1 LNHNV, CDR2 YYDKDF (reference sequence). V shed 0 bases and J shed 6 bases, with 6 bases lying between them. The CDR3 loop spans 12 amino acids. CDR3 residues: CATSRDWVEQYF. The CDR3 nucleotides read TGTGCCACCAGCAGAGATTGGGTCGAGCAGTACTTC.

This clone showed up just a few times. The chain recombines TRBV4-1 with TRBJ1-2, with D possibly TRBD1 on 5 matching bases. The CDR3 totals 15 residues. V lost 1 base and J lost 0, with 9 bases in between. Germline V CDR1 and CDR2: MGHRA, YSYEKL. In DNA form, the CDR3 reads TGCGCCAGCAGCCAAGCTCCGACAGCTAACTATGGCTACACCTTC. It yields the protein CASSQAPTANYGYTF.

This clone was picked up one time. The rearrangement links TRBV5-6 to TRBJ2-3; D is unclear. V gave up 0 bases and J gave up 3 bases, with 14 bases separating them. The length of the CDR3 is 16 residues. Germline CDR1 and CDR2: SGHDT and YYEEEE. CDR3 in amino acids: CASSLVLLSPTDTQYF. CDR3 nucleotides: TGTGCCAGCAGCTTGGTCCTCTTAAGCCCTACAGATACGCAGTATTTT. The complete variable domain, with remaining parts taken from reference TRBV5-6 and TRBJ2-3, reads DAGVTQSPTHLIKTRGQQVTLRCSPKSGHDTVSWYQQALGQGPQFIFQYYEEEERQRGNFPDRFSGHQFPNYSSELNVNALLLGDSALYLCASSLVLLSPTDTQYFGPGTRLTVL.

The V and J genes are TRBV28 and TRBJ2-1, with D perhaps TRBD2 (6 bases). V lost 6 bases and J lost 0, with 15 bases in between. This CDR3 contains 16 residues. Germline loops: CDR1 MDHEN, CDR2 SYDVKM. The DNA for the CDR3 is TGTGCCAGCAGCCCAGGCGCGGGGAACTCCTACAATGAGCAGTTCTTC. Protein: CASSPGAGNSYNEQFF.

This chain uses TRBV20-1 with TRBJ2-3, with TRBD2 matching over 11 bases. From germline, CDR1 is DFQATT and CDR2 SNEGSKA (reference sequence). The CDR3 covers 14 residues. V trimming: 3 bases; J trimming: 5 bases; junction bases outside the gene matches: 4. The CDR3 DNA sequence: TGCAGTGCTAGTGCTAGCGGGGGGCTAGATACGCAGTATTTT. Translated: CSASASGGLDTQYF.

This clone is a singleton in its sample. The rearrangement uses TRBV3-1 (or the pseudogene TRBV3-2) and TRBJ1-5; 8 bases map to TRBD1. The CDR3 has 19 amino acids. Germline assignment: CDR1 LGHDT and CDR2 YNNKEL (reference sequence). Unmatched junction bases numbered 11, after V lost 1 base and J lost 0 bases. The CDR3 reads CASSQVPPGQDNSNQPQHF. CDR3 sequence (DNA): TGTGCCAGCAGCCAAGTACCTCCGGGACAGGATAATAGCAATCAGCCCCAGCATTTT.

The chain is built from TRBV11-3 and TRBJ2-7, with TRBD1 matching over 8 bases. The CDR3 runs 13 residues. The ends lost 5 bases at V and 6 bases at J; junction bases unmatched: 6. The germline gives CDR1 SGHNT, CDR2 YENEEA. This chain's CDR3 is CASSDRTGFEQYF. The CDR3 region has the DNA TGTGCCAGCAGCGATAGGACAGGGTTCGAGCAGTACTTC.

This clone was found a few times. The V call is TRBV7-3, the J call TRBJ2-2; D is undetermined. V lost 4 bases to trimming and J lost 3 bases, with 6 bases between them. The CDR3 is 13 amino acids. Per the germline V gene, CDR1 is SGHTA and CDR2 is FQGTGA. Written as DNA, the CDR3 is TGTGCCAGCAGCTCCACTCACACCGGGGAGCTGTTTTTT. Translation gives CASSSTHTGELFF.

The chain has TRBV4-1 and TRBJ1-2, with a weak D call TRBD1 (5 bases). V shed 1 base and J shed 4 bases, with 13 bases lying between them. The CDR3 is made up of 15 amino acids. The germline V gene encodes CDR1 MGHRA and CDR2 YSYEKL. This CDR3 reads CASSQGGPAGYGYTF. DNA for the CDR3: TGCGCCAGCAGCCAAGGGGGACCCGCGGGCTATGGCTACACCTTC.